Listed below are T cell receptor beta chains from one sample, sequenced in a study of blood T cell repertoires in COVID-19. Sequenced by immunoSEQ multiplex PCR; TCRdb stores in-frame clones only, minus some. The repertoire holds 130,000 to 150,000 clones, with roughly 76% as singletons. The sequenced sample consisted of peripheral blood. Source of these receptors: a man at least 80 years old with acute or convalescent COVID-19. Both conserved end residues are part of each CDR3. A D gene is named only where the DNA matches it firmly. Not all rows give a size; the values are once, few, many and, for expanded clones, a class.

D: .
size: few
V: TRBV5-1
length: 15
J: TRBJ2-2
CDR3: CASSLGAGNTGELFF
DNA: TGCGCCAGCAGCTTGGGGGCAGGGAACACCGGGGAGCTGTTTTTT

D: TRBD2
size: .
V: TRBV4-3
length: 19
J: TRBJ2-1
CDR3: CASSQDLSSGGAVWNEQFF
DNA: TGCGCCAGCAGCCAAGATCTTTCTAGCGGGGGGGCCGTCTGGAATGAGCAGTTCTTC

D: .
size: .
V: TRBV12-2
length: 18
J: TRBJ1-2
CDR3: CASRLEPGQGHQGYGYTF
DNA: TGTGCAAGTCGCTTAGAACCGGGACAGGGGCACCAGGGCTATGGCTACACCTTC

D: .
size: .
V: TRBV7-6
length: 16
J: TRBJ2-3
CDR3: CASSLSSYRVGDTQYF
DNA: TGTGCCAGCAGTCTTAGTTCTTACAGGGTCGGAGATACGCAGTATTTT

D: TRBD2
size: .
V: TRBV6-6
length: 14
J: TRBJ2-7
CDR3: CASGKSGVSYEQYF
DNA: TGTGCCTCGGGGAAAAGCGGGGTTTCCTACGAGCAGTACTTC

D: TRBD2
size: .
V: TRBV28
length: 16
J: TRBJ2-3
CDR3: CASSLYSGGGTDTQYF
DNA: TGTGCCAGCAGTTTGTATAGCGGGGGGGGTACAGATACGCAGTATTTT

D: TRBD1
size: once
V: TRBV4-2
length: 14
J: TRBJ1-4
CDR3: CASSPDRDNEKLFF
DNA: TGTGCCAGCAGCCCGGACAGGGATAATGAAAAACTGTTTTTT

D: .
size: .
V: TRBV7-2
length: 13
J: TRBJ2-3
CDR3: CASSLGAVDTQYF
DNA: TGTGCCAGCAGCTTAGGGGCCGTAGATACGCAGTATTTT

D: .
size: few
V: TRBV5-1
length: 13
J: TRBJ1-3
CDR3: CASSSTSGNTIYF
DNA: TGCGCCAGCAGCTCGACATCGGGAAACACCATATATTTT

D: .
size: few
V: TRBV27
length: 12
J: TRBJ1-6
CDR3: CASSPHEEPLHF
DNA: TGTGCCAGCAGTCCTCACGAGGAACCCCTCCACTTT

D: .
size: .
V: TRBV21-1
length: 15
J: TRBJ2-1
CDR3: CASSKTRGGYNEQFF
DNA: TGTGCCAGCAGCAAAACGCGGGGGGGTTACAATGAGCAGTTCTTC

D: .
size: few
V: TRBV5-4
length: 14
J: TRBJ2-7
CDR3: CASLEASSSYEQYF
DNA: TGTGCCAGCCTCGAAGCTAGCAGCTCCTACGAGCAGTACTTC

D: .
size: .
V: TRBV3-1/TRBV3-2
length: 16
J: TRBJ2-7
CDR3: CASSQVGGRGAYEQYF
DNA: TGTGCCAGCAGCCAAGTTGGTGGCAGGGGAGCCTACGAGCAGTACTTC

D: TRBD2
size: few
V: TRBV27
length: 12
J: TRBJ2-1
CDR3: CASSLGGVEQFF
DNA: TGTGCCAGCAGTTTAGGGGGGGTTGAGCAGTTCTTC

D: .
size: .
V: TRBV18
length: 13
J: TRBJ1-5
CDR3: CASSATGFQPQHF
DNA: TGTGCCAGCTCGGCCACAGGTTTTCAGCCCCAGCATTTT

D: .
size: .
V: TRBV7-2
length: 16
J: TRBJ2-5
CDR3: CASSFSSGGLQETQYF
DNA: TGTGCCAGCAGCTTCTCCTCCGGGGGGCTCCAAGAGACCCAGTACTTC

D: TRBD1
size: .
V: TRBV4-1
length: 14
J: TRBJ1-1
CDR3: CASRPGQGVTEAFF
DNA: TGCGCCAGCAGACCCGGACAGGGCGTCACTGAAGCTTTCTTT

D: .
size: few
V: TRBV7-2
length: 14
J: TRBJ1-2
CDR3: CASSLAPTDYGYTF
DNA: TGTGCCAGCAGCTTAGCCCCGACAGACTATGGCTACACCTTC

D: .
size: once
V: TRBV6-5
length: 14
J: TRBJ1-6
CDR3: CASSYGQSHSPLHF
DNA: TGTGCCAGCAGTTACGGCCAGTCCCATTCACCCCTCCACTTT

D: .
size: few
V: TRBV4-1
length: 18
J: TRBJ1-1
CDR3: CASSQMTVRSSSDAEAFF
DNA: TGCGCCAGCAGCCAGATGACAGTTCGTTCATCGTCGGACGCTGAAGCTTTCTTT

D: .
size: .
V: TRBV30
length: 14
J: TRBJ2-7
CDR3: CAWAPLFLRHEQYF
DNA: TGTGCCTGGGCCCCACTCTTTCTGAGGCACGAGCAGTACTTC

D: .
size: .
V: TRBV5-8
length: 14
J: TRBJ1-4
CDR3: CASSFGQGVEKLFF
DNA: TGTGCCAGCAGCTTCGGGCAGGGTGTTGAAAAACTGTTTTTT

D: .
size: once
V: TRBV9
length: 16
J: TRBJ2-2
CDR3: CASSADLQGNTGELFF
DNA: TGTGCCAGCAGCGCGGACCTACAGGGGAACACCGGGGAGCTGTTTTTT

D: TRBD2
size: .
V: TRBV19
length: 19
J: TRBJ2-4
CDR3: CASSIEGSGDQIAKNIQYF
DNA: TGTGCCAGTAGTATAGAAGGTAGCGGGGACCAGATAGCCAAAAACATTCAGTACTTC

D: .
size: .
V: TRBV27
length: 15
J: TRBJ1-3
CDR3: CASWGGPNSGNTIYF
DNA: TGTGCCAGCTGGGGGGGGCCGAACTCTGGAAACACCATATATTTT

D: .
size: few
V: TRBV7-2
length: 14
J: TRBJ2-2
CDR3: CASSLARGTGELFF
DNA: TGTGCCAGCAGCTTAGCGCGGGGTACCGGGGAGCTGTTTTTT

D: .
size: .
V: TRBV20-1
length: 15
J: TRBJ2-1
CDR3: CSASGWGGPYNEQFF
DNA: TGCAGTGCTAGTGGGTGGGGGGGCCCCTACAATGAGCAGTTCTTC

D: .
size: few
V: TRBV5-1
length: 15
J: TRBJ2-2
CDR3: CASSLDSINTGELFF
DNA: TGCGCCAGCAGCCTCGACAGCATCAACACCGGGGAGCTGTTTTTT

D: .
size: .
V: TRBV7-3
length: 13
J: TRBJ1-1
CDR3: CASSLTRTYEAFF
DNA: TGTGCCAGCAGCTTAACCCGAACTTATGAAGCTTTCTTT

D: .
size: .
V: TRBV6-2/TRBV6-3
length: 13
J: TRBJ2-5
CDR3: CASSYQDQETQYF
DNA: TGTGCCAGCAGTTACCAGGACCAAGAGACCCAGTACTTC

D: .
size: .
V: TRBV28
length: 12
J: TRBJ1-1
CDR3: CASSLRGFGAFF
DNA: TGTGCCAGCAGTCTAAGGGGGTTCGGAGCTTTCTTT

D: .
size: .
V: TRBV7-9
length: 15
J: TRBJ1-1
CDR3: CASSLSVAGENEAFF
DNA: TGTGCCAGCAGCTTATCTGTCGCAGGGGAGAATGAAGCTTTCTTT

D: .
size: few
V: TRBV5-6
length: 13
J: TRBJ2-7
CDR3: CASSLFGEYEQYF
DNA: TGTGCCAGCAGCTTGTTCGGGGAATACGAGCAGTACTTC

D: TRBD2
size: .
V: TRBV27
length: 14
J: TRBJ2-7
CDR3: CASSLSGGRREQYF
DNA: TGTGCCAGCAGTTTAAGCGGGGGAAGACGAGAGCAGTACTTC

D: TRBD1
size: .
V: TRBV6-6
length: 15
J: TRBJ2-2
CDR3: CASRDRVGNTGELFF
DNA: TGTGCCAGCAGAGACAGGGTAGGAAACACCGGGGAGCTGTTTTTT

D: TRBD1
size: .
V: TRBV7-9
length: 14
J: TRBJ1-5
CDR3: CASSSDRGREPQHF
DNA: TGTGCCAGCAGCTCGGACAGGGGGCGAGAGCCCCAGCATTTT

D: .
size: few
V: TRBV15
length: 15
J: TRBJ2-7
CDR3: CATSRDAGSTYEQYF
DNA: TGTGCCACCAGCAGAGATGCCGGGTCTACCTACGAGCAGTACTTC

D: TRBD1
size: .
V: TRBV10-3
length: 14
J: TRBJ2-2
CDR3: CAIKGGQGFGELFF
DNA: TGTGCCATCAAGGGGGGACAGGGATTCGGGGAGCTGTTTTTT

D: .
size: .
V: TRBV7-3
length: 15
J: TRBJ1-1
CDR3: CASSLTGQSNTEAFF
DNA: TGTGCCAGCAGCTTAACTGGACAGTCGAACACTGAAGCTTTCTTT

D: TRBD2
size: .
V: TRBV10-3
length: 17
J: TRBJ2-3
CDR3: CAIRADIAGESTDTQYF
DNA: TGTGCCATCAGAGCCGATATAGCGGGGGAGAGCACAGATACGCAGTATTTT